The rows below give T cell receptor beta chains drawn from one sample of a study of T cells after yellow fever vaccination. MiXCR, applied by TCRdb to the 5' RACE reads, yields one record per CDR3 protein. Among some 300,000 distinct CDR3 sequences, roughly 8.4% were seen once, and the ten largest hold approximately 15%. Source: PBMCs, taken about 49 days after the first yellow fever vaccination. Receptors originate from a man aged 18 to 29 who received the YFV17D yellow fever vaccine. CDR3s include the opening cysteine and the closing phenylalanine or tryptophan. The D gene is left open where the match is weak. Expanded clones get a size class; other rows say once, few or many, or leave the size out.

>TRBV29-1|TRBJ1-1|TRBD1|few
CSVQGASTEAFF
TGCAGCGTTCAGGGGGCGAGCACTGAAGCTTTCTTT
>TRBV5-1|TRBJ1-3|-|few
CASSLENSGNTIYF
TGCGCCAGCAGCTTGGAAAACTCTGGAAACACCATATATTTT
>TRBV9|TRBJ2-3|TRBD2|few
CASSGGGGGDTDTQYF
TGTGCCAGCAGCGGAGGCGGGGGGGGCGACACAGATACGCAGTATTTT
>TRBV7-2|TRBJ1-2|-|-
CASSYGPGYTF
TGTGCCAGCAGCTACGGACCCGGCTACACCTTC
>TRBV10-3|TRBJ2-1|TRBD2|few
CAISRGGSYNEQFF
TGTGCCATCAGTCGGGGGGGCTCCTACAATGAGCAGTTCTTC
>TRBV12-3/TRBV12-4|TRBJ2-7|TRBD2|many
CASSGTTYEQYF
TGTGCCAGCAGCGGGACTACCTACGAGCAGTACTTC
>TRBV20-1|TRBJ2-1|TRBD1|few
CSVGGSPYNEQFF
TGCAGTGTAGGGGGCTCTCCCTACAATGAGCAGTTCTTC
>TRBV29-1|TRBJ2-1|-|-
CSVDLRAPNEQFF
TGCAGCGTTGACTTACGGGCCCCCAATGAGCAGTTCTTC
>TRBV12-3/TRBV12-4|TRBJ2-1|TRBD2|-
CASRERGAYSEQFF
TGTGCCAGCAGGGAGCGGGGCGCCTACAGTGAGCAGTTCTTC
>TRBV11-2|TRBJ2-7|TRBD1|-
CASTELDRGLSYEQYF
TGTGCCAGCACCGAATTGGACAGGGGACTCTCCTACGAGCAGTACTTC
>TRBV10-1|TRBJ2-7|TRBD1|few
CASSESGQGGEQYF
TGCGCCAGCAGTGAGTCGGGACAGGGAGGCGAGCAGTACTTC
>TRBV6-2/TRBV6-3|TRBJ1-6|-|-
CASSNGYRTNSPLHF
TGTGCCAGCAGCAACGGGTATAGGACCAATTCACCCCTCCACTTT
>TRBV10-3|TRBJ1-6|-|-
CAISRDSDNSPLHF
TGTGCCATCAGTCGGGATTCCGATAATTCACCCCTCCACTTT
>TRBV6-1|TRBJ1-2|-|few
CASSDGGARGYTF
TGTGCCAGCAGTGATGGGGGGGCTCGTGGCTACACCTTC
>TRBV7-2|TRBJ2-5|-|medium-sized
CASSLWDTGPLETQYF
TGTGCCAGCAGCTTATGGGATACTGGCCCCCTAGAGACCCAGTACTTC
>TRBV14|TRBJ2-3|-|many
CASSQSDTQYF
TGTGCCAGCAGCCAATCAGATACGCAGTATTTT
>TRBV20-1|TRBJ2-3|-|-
CCARDYRAGNTDTQYF
TGCTGTGCTAGAGATTATCGGGCGGGGAACACAGATACGCAGTATTTT
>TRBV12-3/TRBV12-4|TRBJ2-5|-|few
CATAGGAPRTQYF
TGTGCCACCGCCGGAGGGGCCCCGAGGACCCAGTACTTC
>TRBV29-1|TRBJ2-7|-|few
CSVGTPAYEQYF
TGCAGCGTGGGGACACCCGCCTACGAGCAGTACTTC
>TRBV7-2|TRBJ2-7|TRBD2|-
CASSLGTTTYEQYF
TGTGCCAGCAGCTTGGGGACTACGACCTACGAGCAGTACTTC
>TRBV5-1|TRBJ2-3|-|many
CASSTSLTASTDTQYF
TGCGCCAGCAGCACCTCCCTGACAGCTAGCACAGATACGCAGTATTTT
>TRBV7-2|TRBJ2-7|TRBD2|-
CASSLSGTSGASYEQYF
TGTGCCAGCAGCTTATCGGGAACTAGCGGTGCTTCCTACGAGCAGTACTTC
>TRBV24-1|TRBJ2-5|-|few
CATSDWRKGETQYF
TGTGCCACCAGTGATTGGAGGAAGGGGGAGACCCAGTACTTC
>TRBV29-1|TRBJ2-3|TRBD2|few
CSVVVRGGGDTQYF
TGCAGCGTTGTAGTGCGGGGGGGCGGAGATACGCAGTATTTT
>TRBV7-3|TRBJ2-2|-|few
CASSAEGGGTGELFF
TGTGCCAGCAGCGCGGAGGGAGGCGGCACCGGGGAGCTGTTTTTT
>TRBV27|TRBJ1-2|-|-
CASSFLSDGGGYTF
TGTGCCAGCAGTTTCCTTTCCGACGGGGGTGGCTACACCTTC
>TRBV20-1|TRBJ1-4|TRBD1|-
CSALEGARATNEKLFF
TGCAGTGCTCTCGAGGGGGCGCGAGCAACTAATGAAAAACTGTTTTTT
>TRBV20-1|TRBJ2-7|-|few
CSARDFLDEQYF
TGCAGTGCTAGAGATTTCCTAGACGAGCAGTACTTC
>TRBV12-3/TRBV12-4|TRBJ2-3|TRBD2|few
CASSRAGARTDTQYF
TGTGCCAGCAGTCGAGCGGGGGCGCGGACAGATACGCAGTATTTT
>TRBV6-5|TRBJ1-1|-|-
CASSYRDGMNTEAFF
TGTGCCAGCAGTTACAGGGACGGAATGAACACTGAAGCTTTCTTT
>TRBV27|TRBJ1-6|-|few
CASSSSVGGHSPLHF
TGTGCCAGCAGTTCCTCGGTTGGGGGGCATTCACCCCTCCACTTT
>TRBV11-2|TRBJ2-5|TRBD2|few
CASSSGLTSQETQYF
TGTGCCAGCAGCTCGGGACTAACGAGCCAAGAGACCCAGTACTTC
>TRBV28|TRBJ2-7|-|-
CASSYPTAQSSYEQYF
TGTGCCAGCAGTTATCCAACGGCGCAAAGCTCCTACGAGCAGTACTTC